This T cell receptor beta chain is from a study of blood T cell repertoires in COVID-19. Turning to the study itself: The cDNA or gDNA used as material had been derived from T cells, B-cell-depleted T cells, or PBMCs.

Data came from immunoSEQ multiplex PCR; TCRdb stores just in-frame clones and leaves some out. The repertoire holds about 210,000 clones, with 81% as singletons. Germline assignment: CDR1 MNHEY and CDR2 SVGAGI. V was clipped by 4 bases and J by 2 bases; unmatched bases: 4. The CDR3 is 14 amino acids. This receptor was taken from a woman in her 50s with acute COVID-19. The sequenced sample consisted of PBMCs or T cells enriched from blood (not recorded which). The V and J genes are TRBV6-5 and TRBJ2-7; 8 positions match TRBD1. The DNA for the CDR3 is TGTGCCAGCAGTTCGGGGACAGGACCCTACGAGCAGTACTTC. Amino acids: CASSSGTGPYEQYF.